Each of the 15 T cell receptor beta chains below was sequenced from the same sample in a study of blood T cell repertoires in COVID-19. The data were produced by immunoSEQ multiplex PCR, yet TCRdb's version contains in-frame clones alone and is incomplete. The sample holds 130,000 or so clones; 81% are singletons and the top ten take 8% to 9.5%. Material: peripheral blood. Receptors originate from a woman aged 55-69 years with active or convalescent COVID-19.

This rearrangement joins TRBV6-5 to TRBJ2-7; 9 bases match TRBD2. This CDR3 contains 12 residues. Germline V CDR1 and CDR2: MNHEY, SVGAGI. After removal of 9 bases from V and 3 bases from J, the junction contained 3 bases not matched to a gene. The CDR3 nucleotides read TGTGCCAGTTCACTAGCGGGCTACGAGCAGTACGTC. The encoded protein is CASSLAGYEQYV.

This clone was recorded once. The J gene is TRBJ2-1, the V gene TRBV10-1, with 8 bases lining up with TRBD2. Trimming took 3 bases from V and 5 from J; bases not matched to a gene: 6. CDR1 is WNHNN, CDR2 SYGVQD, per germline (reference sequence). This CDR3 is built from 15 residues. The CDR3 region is CASSDSGGPNNEQFF. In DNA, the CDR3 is TGCGCCAGCAGTGACTCGGGGGGGCCCAACAATGAGCAGTTCTTC.

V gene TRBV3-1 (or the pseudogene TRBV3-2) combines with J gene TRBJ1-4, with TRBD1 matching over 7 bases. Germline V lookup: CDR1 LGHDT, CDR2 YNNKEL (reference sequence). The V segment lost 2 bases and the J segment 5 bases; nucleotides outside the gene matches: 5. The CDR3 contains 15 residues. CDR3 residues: CASSQRDRENEKLFF. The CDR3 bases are TGTGCCAGCAGCCAACGCGACAGGGAAAATGAAAAACTGTTTTTT.

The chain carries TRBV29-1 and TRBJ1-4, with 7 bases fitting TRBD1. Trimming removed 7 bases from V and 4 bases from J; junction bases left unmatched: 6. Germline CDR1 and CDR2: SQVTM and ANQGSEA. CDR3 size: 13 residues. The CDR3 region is CSGSTGINEKLFF. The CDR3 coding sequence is TGCAGCGGTTCGACAGGGATTAATGAAAAACTGTTTTTT.

The CDR3 loop reads CAQGTVSYEQYV. The CDR3 DNA follows: TGTGCTCAGGGGACAGTCTCCTACGAGCAGTACGTC. The chain combines TRBV19 with TRBJ2-7, with TRBD1 identical over 7 bases. Germline assignment: CDR1 LNHDA and CDR2 SQIVND (reference sequence). This CDR3 spans 12 amino acids.

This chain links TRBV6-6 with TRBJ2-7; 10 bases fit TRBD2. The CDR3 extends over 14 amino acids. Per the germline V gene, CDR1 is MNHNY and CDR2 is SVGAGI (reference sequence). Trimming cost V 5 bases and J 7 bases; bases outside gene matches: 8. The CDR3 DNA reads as TGTGCCAGCAGTCCTAGCGGGAGAGGTCGGGAGCAGTACTTC. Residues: CASSPSGRGREQYF.

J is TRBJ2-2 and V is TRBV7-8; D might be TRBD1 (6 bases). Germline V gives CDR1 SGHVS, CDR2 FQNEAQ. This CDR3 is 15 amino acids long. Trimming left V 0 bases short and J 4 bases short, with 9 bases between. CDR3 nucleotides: TGTGCCAGCAGCTTAGCCAGGGGCACCACCGGGGAGCTGTTTTTT. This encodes CASSLARGTTGELFF. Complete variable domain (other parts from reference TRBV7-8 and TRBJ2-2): GAGVSQSPRYKVAKRGQDVALRCDPISGHVSLFWYQQALGQGPEFLTYFQNEAQLDKSGLPSDRFFAERPEGSVSTLKIQRTQQEDSAVYLCASSLARGTTGELFFGEGSRLTVL.

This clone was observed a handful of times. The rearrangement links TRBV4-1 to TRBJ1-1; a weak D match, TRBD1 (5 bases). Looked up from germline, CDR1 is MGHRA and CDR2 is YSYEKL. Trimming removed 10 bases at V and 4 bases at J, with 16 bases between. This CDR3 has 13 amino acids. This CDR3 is CATSPRAGTEAFF. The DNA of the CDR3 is TGCGCCACCTCCCCCAGGGCAGGCACTGAAGCTTTCTTT.

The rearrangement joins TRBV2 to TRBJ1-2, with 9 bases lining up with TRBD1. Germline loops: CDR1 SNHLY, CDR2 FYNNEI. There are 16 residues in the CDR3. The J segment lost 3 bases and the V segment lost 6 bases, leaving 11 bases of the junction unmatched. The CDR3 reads CASSQLQGALDYGYTF. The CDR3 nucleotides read TGTGCCAGCAGCCAACTACAGGGGGCTTTGGACTATGGCTACACCTTC.

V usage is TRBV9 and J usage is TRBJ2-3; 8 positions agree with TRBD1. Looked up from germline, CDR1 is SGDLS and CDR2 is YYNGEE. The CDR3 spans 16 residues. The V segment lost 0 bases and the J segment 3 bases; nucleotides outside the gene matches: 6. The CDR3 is CASSVDGTGGTDTQYF. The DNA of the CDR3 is TGTGCCAGCAGCGTAGATGGGACAGGAGGGACAGATACGCAGTATTTT. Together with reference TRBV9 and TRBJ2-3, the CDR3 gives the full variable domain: DSGVTQTPKHLITATGQRVTLRCSPRSGDLSVYWYQQSLDQGLQFLIQYYNGEERAKGNILERFSAQQFPDLHSELNLSSLELGDSALYFCASSVDGTGGTDTQYFGPGTRLTVL.

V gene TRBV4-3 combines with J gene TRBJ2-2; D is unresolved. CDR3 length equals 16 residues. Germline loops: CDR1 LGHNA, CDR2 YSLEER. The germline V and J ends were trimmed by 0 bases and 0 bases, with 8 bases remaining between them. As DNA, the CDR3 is TGCGCCAGCAGCCAAGAAGGCCTAGCGAACACCGGGGAGCTGTTTTTT. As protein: CASSQEGLANTGELFF.

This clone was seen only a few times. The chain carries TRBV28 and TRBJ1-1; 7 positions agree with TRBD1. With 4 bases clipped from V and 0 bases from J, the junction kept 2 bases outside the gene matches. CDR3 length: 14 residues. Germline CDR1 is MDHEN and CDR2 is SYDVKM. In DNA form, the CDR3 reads TGTGCCAGCAGTTCCCAGGGGGTGAACACTGAAGCTTTCTTT. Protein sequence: CASSSQGVNTEAFF.

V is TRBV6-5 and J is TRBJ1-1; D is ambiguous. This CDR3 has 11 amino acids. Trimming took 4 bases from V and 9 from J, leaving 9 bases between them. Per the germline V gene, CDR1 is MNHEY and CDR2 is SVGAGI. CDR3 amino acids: CASSSLRQAFF. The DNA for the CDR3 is TGTGCCAGCAGTTCCCTGCGGCAAGCTTTCTTT.

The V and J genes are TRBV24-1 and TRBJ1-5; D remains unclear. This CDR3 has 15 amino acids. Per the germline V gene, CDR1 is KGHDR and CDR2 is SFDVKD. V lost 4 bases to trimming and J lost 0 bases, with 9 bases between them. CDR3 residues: CATSERGYSNQPQHF. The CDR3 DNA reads TGTGCCACCAGTGAGCGGGGATATAGCAATCAGCCCCAGCATTTT.

This chain's CDR3 is CASSLRPESGEQFF. The CDR3 coding sequence is TGCGCCAGCAGCTTGCGGCCGGAAAGCGGCGAGCAGTTCTTC. The chain recombines TRBV5-1 with TRBJ2-1; tentatively, D is TRBD2 (5 bases). Per germline, CDR1 SGHRS and CDR2 YFSETQ. Trimming stripped 1 base from V and 10 bases from J, with 15 bases between. The CDR3 is 14 amino acids.